Listed here are 19 T cell receptor beta chains from one sample, sequenced in a study of shared clonotypes between healthy human individuals. The method was immunoSEQ multiplex PCR; TCRdb's version includes in-frame clones alone and lacks a portion of them. The repertoire holds approximately 1.1 million clones, with approximately 80% as singletons. The sequenced sample consisted of memory CD4+ T cells from PBMCs. Sample subset: CD45RA-negative fraction. All receptors derive from a man between 18 and 29 years old in good health. Some clones in this sample may be carry-over from other donors' samples.

The V gene is TRBV11-3, the J gene TRBJ2-2; 11 bases fit TRBD2. The V segment lost 4 bases and the J segment 4 bases; nucleotides outside the gene matches: 5. Germline V CDR1 and CDR2: SGHNT, YENEEA. This CDR3 is built from 16 residues. The CDR3 DNA reads as TGTGCCAGCAGCTCCTCGGGACTAGCGGTCACCGGGGAGCTGTTTTTT. Amino acids: CASSSSGLAVTGELFF. Combining the CDR3 with reference TRBV11-3 and TRBJ2-2 gives the whole variable domain EAGVVQSPRYKIIEKKQPVAFWCNPISGHNTLYWYLQNLGQGPELLIRYENEEAVDDSQLPKDRFSAERLKGVDSTLKIQPAELGDSAVYLCASSSSGLAVTGELFFGEGSRLTVL.

The CDR3 region is CASSPPGTGVYGYTF. For the CDR3, the DNA is TGTGCCAGCTCACCCCCCGGGACAGGGGTCTATGGCTACACCTTC. The chain uses TRBV18 and TRBJ1-2; TRBD1 aligns across 10 bases. This CDR3 has 15 amino acids. Germline lookup yields CDR1 KGHSH and CDR2 LQKENI. Trimming took 3 bases from V and 4 from J; bases not matched to a gene: 5.

The chain links TRBV9 to TRBJ1-2, with TRBD1 identical over 7 bases. This CDR3 is 14 amino acids long. V lost 3 bases, J lost 9 bases, and 11 bases stayed unmatched. Germline CDR1 is SGDLS and CDR2 is YYNGEE. CDR3 residues: CASSANPGGMSYTF. The CDR3 nucleotides are TGTGCCAGCAGCGCTAACCCAGGGGGTATGAGCTACACCTTC. The complete variable domain, with remaining parts taken from reference TRBV9 and TRBJ1-2, reads DSGVTQTPKHLITATGQRVTLRCSPRSGDLSVYWYQQSLDQGLQFLIQYYNGEERAKGNILERFSAQQFPDLHSELNLSSLELGDSALYFCASSANPGGMSYTFGSGTRLTVV.

The chain recombines TRBV30 with TRBJ1-4, with a weak D call TRBD1 (5 bases). The V end was cut by 0 bases, the J end by 7 bases, with 15 bases between. The V gene's germline CDR1 is GTSNPN and CDR2 SVGIG (reference sequence). The CDR3 sequence is 15 residues long. CDR3 bases: TGTGCCTGGAGTGTATGGGGGGGGTTAGGTGAAAAACTGTTTTTT. Protein: CAWSVWGGLGEKLFF. The full variable domain, completed using reference TRBV30 and TRBJ1-4, is SQTIHQWPATLVQPVGSPLSLECTVEGTSNPNLYWYRQAAGRGLQLLFYSVGIGQISSEVPQNLSASRPQDRQFILSSKKLLLSDSGFYLCAWSVWGGLGEKLFFGSGTQLSVL.

This chain links TRBV19 with TRBJ2-7, with D possibly called TRBD1 or TRBD2 (5 bases each). The CDR3 is made up of 13 amino acids. Trimming stripped 6 bases from V and 3 bases from J, with 12 bases between. Germline CDR1 is LNHDA and CDR2 is SQIVND (reference sequence). CDR3 protein: CASSGTPGYEQYF. The CDR3 DNA reads as TGTGCCAGTAGCGGGACGCCAGGCTACGAGCAGTACTTC.

The rearrangement links TRBV18 to TRBJ1-4; D remains ambiguous. This CDR3 is 19 amino acids long. V dropped 2 bases and J dropped 8 bases, with 27 bases sitting between them. Germline loops: CDR1 KGHSH, CDR2 LQKENI. The CDR3 is CASSPTVLHLGGGGEKLFF. In DNA form, the CDR3 reads TGTGCCAGCTCACCAACGGTTCTGCATTTGGGTGGCGGAGGCGAAAAACTGTTTTTT.

The chain carries TRBV19 and TRBJ2-2; D might be TRBD1 (5 bases). Germline loops: CDR1 LNHDA, CDR2 SQIVND (reference sequence). V lost 3 bases and J lost 3, with 8 bases in between. This CDR3 has 14 amino acids. CDR3 DNA: TGTGCCAGTAGTATTTTGACAGACACCGGGGAGCTGTTTTTT. Translated, it gives CASSILTDTGELFF.

There are many counts of this clone. The V gene is TRBV20-1, the J gene TRBJ1-1, with no clear D. CDR1 DFQATT and CDR2 SNEGSKA come from the germline V gene (reference sequence). The CDR3 has 11 residues. V shed 1 base and J shed 11 bases, with 11 bases lying between them. CDR3 sequence: CSARGVGGAFF. Written as DNA, the CDR3 is TGCAGTGCTAGAGGGGTAGGTGGCGCTTTCTTT.

The chain is built from TRBV1 and TRBJ2-4; the D segment call TRBD2 is taken from the table without a DNA check. TRBV1 is noted as a pseudogene. This CDR3 contains 17 residues. CDR3: CTSSQGRGALAKNIQYF. CDR3 nucleotide sequence: TGCACCAGCAGCCAAGGACGAGGAGCCTTAGCCAAAAACATTCAGTACTTC.

The chain carries TRBV2 and TRBJ2-3, with D unclear. There are 12 residues in the CDR3. V was pared by 5 bases and J by 4 bases, with 7 bases between. CDR1 is SNHLY, CDR2 FYNNEI, per germline. The CDR3 nucleotides read TGTGCCAGCAGTAGGATGTCAGATACGCAGTATTTT. Its protein product is CASSRMSDTQYF.

This chain uses TRBV11-2 with TRBJ2-1; 13 bases are shared with TRBD2. V was pared by 7 bases and J by 8 bases, with 11 bases of the junction left unmatched. Germline V CDR1 and CDR2: SGHAT, FQNNGV. This CDR3 has 16 residues. Here the CDR3 reads CASTYIAGLAGHEQFF. The CDR3 nucleotides read TGTGCCAGCACTTACATCGCGGGACTAGCGGGACATGAGCAGTTCTTC.

For this clone: Other DNA sequences from this sample encode an identical CDR3 as well. The chain joins TRBV18 to TRBJ1-1; unclear D gene. Germline V lookup: CDR1 KGHSH, CDR2 LQKENI. The V end was cut by 3 bases, the J end by 1 base, with 12 bases between. The CDR3 has 15 residues. The CDR3 loop is CASSPRDGKNTEAFF. The CDR3 DNA reads TGTGCCAGCTCACCGCGTGACGGAAAGAACACTGAAGCTTTCTTT. Full variable domain (missing parts from reference TRBV18 and TRBJ1-1): NAGVMQNPRHLVRRRGQEARLRCSPMKGHSHVYWYRQLPEEGLKFMVYLQKENIIDESGMPKERFSAEFPKEGPSILRIQQVVRGDSAAYFCASSPRDGKNTEAFFGQGTRLTVV.

V gene TRBV5-1 combines with J gene TRBJ1-1; 10 bases are a match to TRBD1. The CDR3 runs 19 residues. Germline CDR1 reads SGHRS; CDR2 reads YFSETQ. J was trimmed by 8 bases and V by 2 bases; bases with no gene match: 21. CDR3 in DNA: TGCGCCAGCAGCTTCGGGACAGGGGAAGGTGTAGGCCGAATCTGGGAAGCTTTCTTT. Protein product: CASSFGTGEGVGRIWEAFF.

The V and J genes are TRBV19 and TRBJ1-1; a possible D gene is TRBD1 (5 bases). V dropped 0 bases and J dropped 7 bases, with 9 bases sitting between them. CDR1 is LNHDA, CDR2 SQIVND, per germline (reference sequence). This CDR3 comprises 13 residues. The CDR3 nucleotides are TGTGCCAGTAGTATAGATCCCAGGGTTGAAGCTTTCTTT. Protein sequence: CASSIDPRVEAFF.

This sequence joins TRBV2 and TRBJ2-5; 7 nucleotides agree with TRBD2. Germline loops: CDR1 SNHLY, CDR2 FYNNEI. Losses at the gene ends were 1 base for V and 2 bases for J; bases not matched to a gene: 4. CDR3 size: 15 residues. The CDR3 loop is CASSEERDRQETQYF. The CDR3, as DNA: TGTGCCAGCAGTGAAGAGCGGGATAGGCAAGAGACCCAGTACTTC.

The V call is TRBV2, the J call TRBJ1-2; D call uncertain. The V and J ends lost 5 bases and 5 bases respectively, with 12 bases between them. CDR3 length: 13 amino acids. CDR1 is SNHLY, CDR2 FYNNEI, per germline. CDR3 residues: CASSFDKKYGYTF. CDR3 nucleotides: TGTGCCAGCAGTTTTGACAAAAAGTATGGCTACACCTTC. Looking up the rest from reference TRBV2 and TRBJ1-2 gives the full variable domain: EPEVTQTPSHQVTQMGQEVILRCVPISNHLYFYWYRQILGQKVEFLVSFYNNEISEKSEIFDDQFSVERPDGSNFTLKIRSTKLEDSAMYFCASSFDKKYGYTFGSGTRLTVV.

V and J are TRBV7-9 and TRBJ1-2; possibly TRBD1 for D (6 bases). The V end was cut by 5 bases, the J end by 1 base, with 11 bases between. This CDR3 is 14 amino acids long. Germline V gene lookup returns CDR1 SEHNR and CDR2 FQNEAQ (reference sequence). CDR3 region: CASSPDRLNYGYTF. CDR3 in DNA: TGTGCCAGCAGCCCCGACAGGCTTAACTATGGCTACACCTTC.

The chain recombines TRBV11-2 with TRBJ2-7; 11 bases agree with TRBD1. Germline CDR1 SGHAT, CDR2 FQNNGV. V lost 5 bases to trimming and J lost 6 bases; unmatched junction nucleotides: 6. The CDR3 is made up of 14 amino acids. CDR3 sequence: CASSGWTGGGEQYF. The CDR3 DNA follows: TGTGCCAGCAGCGGATGGACAGGGGGCGGCGAGCAGTACTTC.

This clone was found once. The genes are TRBV5-1 and TRBJ2-3; D not resolved. Germline V gene sequence: CDR1 SGHRS, CDR2 YFSETQ. With 2 bases removed from V and 5 bases from J, the gap between germline ends came to 12 bases. The CDR3 has 14 amino acids. CDR3 sequence (DNA): TGCGCCAGCAGCTTAGGTACAGTCGAAGATACGCAGTATTTT. Its protein product is CASSLGTVEDTQYF.